Sequencing of this T cell receptor (beta chain) was carried out in a study of T cell repertoires in cytomegalovirus infection. Study details: In public TCR beta signatures, there were indications of both CMV infection and matching HLA type.

There are many counts of this clonotype. Trimming cost V 2 bases and J 3 bases, with 11 bases left between them. Germline values: CDR1 SGHTA, CDR2 FQGNSA. CDR3 length: 14 amino acids. A single record per CDR3 protein comes from TCRdb applying MiXCR to the reads. The sample carries just under 550,000 distinct CDR3 sequences, 26% recorded once. This clonotype originated in a human donor in good health (CMV status not recorded). Some clones in this sample may be carry-over from other donors' samples. The sample was PBMCs. The genes are TRBV7-2 and TRBJ2-7; tentative D call: TRBD2 (6 bases). This chain's CDR3 is CASSLSRESYEQYV. The CDR3 DNA reads as TGTGCCAGCAGCTTATCGCGGGAAAGCTACGAGCAGTACGTC.